The clone carrying this TCR beta chain was detected once. Its matching antigen is unknown. Repertoires were generated with immunoSEQ multiplex PCR, while TCRdb's copy carries only in-frame clones and drops some. The profile shows tens of thousands of clones, 80% to 95% of them singletons. This sample is part of a study of OX40 agonist ivuxolimab in advanced cancers. The overall study: Hepatocellular carcinoma, melanoma, renal cell or head and neck cancer was diagnosed in the dose-escalation patients. Study outcomes and limitations: Researchers did not determine the expanded peripheral T cells' antigen specificity. Among the lowest levels of clonal expansion were found in partial responders at 0.1-3.0 mg/kg.

CDR3 size: 11 residues. V lost 5 bases and J 4 bases, leaving 6 bases between the germline ends. In germline, CDR1 is SGHVS, CDR2 FQNEAQ. The source was CD4+ or CD8+ T cells sorted from blood, collected in a trial of the OX40 agonist ivuxolimab. This receptor was identified in an adult with an advanced solid tumor such as melanoma, head and neck, liver or kidney cancer. J is TRBJ2-7 and V is TRBV7-8; D remains unclear. The CDR3, as DNA: TGTGCCAGCAGCCTCCGATACGAGCAGTACTTC. Translated, it gives CASSLRYEQYF.